The T cell receptor (beta chain) described here comes from a study of T cell responses to AZD1222 COVID-19 vaccine. Measured with immunoSEQ multiplex PCR; TCRdb has only the in-frame clones, and not every one. The sample carries about 150,000 clones, about 92% recorded once. The J segment lost 1 base and the V segment lost 7 bases, leaving 4 bases of the junction unmatched. From germline, CDR1 is SQVTM and CDR2 ANQGSEA. The CDR3 sequence is 13 residues long. The TCR was taken from an adult who received the AZD1222 COVID-19 vaccine. The V gene is TRBV29-1, the J gene TRBJ1-1; 9 bases line up with TRBD1. Here the sequenced sample was peripheral blood, taken 28 days after the second AZD1222 dose. CDR3 nucleotide sequence: TGCAGCGCCGGGACAGGGCCGAACACTGAAGCTTTCTTT. Translation gives CSAGTGPNTEAFF.